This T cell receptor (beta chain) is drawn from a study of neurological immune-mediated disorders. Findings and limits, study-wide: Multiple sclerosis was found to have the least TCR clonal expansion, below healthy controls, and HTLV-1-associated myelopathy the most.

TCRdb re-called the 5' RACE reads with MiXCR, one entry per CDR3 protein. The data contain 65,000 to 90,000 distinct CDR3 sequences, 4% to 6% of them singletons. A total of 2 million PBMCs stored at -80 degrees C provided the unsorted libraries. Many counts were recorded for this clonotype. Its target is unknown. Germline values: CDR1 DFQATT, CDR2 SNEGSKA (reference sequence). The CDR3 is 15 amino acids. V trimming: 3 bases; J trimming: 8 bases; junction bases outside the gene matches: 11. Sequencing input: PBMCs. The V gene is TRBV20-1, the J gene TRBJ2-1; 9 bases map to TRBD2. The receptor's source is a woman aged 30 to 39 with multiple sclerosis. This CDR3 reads CSARPGTSSGDEQFF. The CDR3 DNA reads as TGCAGTGCTAGGCCCGGGACTAGCTCTGGCGATGAGCAGTTCTTC.